These T cell receptor beta chains were read from a single sample in a study of OX40 agonist ivuxolimab in advanced cancers. Only in-frame clones appear in the TCRdb table, and some are missing; sequencing was by immunoSEQ multiplex PCR. The repertoire holds about 76,000 clones, with approximately 80% as singletons. This specimen was CD4+ or CD8+ T cells sorted from blood, taken in a trial of the OX40 agonist ivuxolimab. These receptors were obtained from an adult with an advanced solid tumor such as melanoma, head and neck, liver or kidney cancer. The CDR3 runs from the conserved cysteine through the conserved F or W. The D gene is left open where the match is weak. A row's size may be missing; if present it is once, few, many or a size class.

TRBD1 | NA | TRBJ2-6 | TRBV19 | CASSIEGTGFSSGANVLTF | TGTGCCAGTAGTATAGAAGGGACAGGGTTCTCCTCTGGGGCCAACGTCCTGACTTTC
NA | NA | TRBJ1-1 | TRBV6-5 | CASSYTVPLGTEAFF | TGTGCCAGCAGTTACACGGTCCCCCTCGGGACTGAAGCTTTCTTT
TRBD2 | NA | TRBJ2-3 | TRBV7-9 | CASSLSAGVTDTQYF | TGTGCCAGCAGCTTGTCAGCGGGAGTAACAGATACGCAGTATTTT
NA | NA | TRBJ2-2 | TRBV11-3 | CASSLGANSRGELFF | TGTGCCAGCAGCCTCGGGGCCAACTCGAGGGGGGAGCTGTTTTTT
NA | NA | TRBJ2-1 | TRBV28 | CASREGYNEQFF | TGTGCCAGCCGAGAGGGGTACAATGAGCAGTTCTTC
NA | NA | TRBJ1-1 | TRBV19 | CASSMGGRRGNTEAFF | TGTGCCAGTAGTATGGGGGGGCGTCGGGGGAACACTGAAGCTTTCTTT
TRBD1 | NA | TRBJ2-3 | TRBV5-8 | CASSLGGDNTDTQYF | TGTGCCAGCAGCTTAGGGGGCGACAACACAGATACGCAGTATTTT
NA | NA | TRBJ2-7 | TRBV4-1 | CASSRGTASSYEQYF | TGCGCCAGCAGCCGGGGAACAGCAAGCTCCTACGAGCAGTACTTC
TRBD2 | NA | TRBJ2-3 | TRBV27 | CASSFRTSGRDTQYF | TGTGCCAGCAGTTTCCGGACTAGCGGGAGAGATACGCAGTATTTT
NA | NA | TRBJ1-1 | TRBV9 | CASSPDGGMNTEAFF | TGTGCCAGCAGCCCAGATGGGGGGATGAACACTGAAGCTTTCTTT
NA | NA | TRBJ2-6 | TRBV7-9 | CASSLVRSGANVLTF | TGTGCCAGCAGCTTAGTAAGATCTGGGGCCAACGTCCTGACTTTC
NA | NA | TRBJ1-3 | TRBV18 | CASSPPTGTSGNTIYF | TGTGCCAGCTCACCACCTACAGGGACCTCTGGAAACACCATATATTTT
NA | once | TRBJ1-3 | TRBV30 | CAWSVYSSGNTIYF | TGTGCCTGGAGTGTATACAGCTCTGGAAACACCATATATTTT
TRBD1 | once | TRBJ2-3 | TRBV10-3 | CAIRPGQAADTQYF | TGTGCCATCAGGCCGGGACAGGCCGCAGATACGCAGTATTTT
TRBD1 | NA | TRBJ2-7 | TRBV2 | CASSGTGISYEQYF | TGTGCCAGCAGCGGGACAGGGATCTCCTACGAGCAGTACTTC
TRBD1 | NA | TRBJ1-2 | TRBV5-8 | CASSLAWDSPDYGYTF | TGTGCCAGCAGCTTGGCCTGGGACAGCCCGGACTATGGCTACACCTTC
NA | NA | TRBJ2-7 | TRBV25-1 | CASSGRTLRSYEQYF | TGTGCCAGCAGTGGCCGGACCCTTAGGAGCTACGAGCAGTACTTC
NA | NA | TRBJ1-2 | TRBV18 | CASSPYTAYGYTF | TGTGCCAGCTCACCTTACACAGCTTATGGCTACACCTTC
NA | NA | TRBJ2-2 | TRBV27 | CASSPSSGDDTGELFF | TGTGCCAGCAGCCCGTCGTCAGGGGATGACACCGGGGAGCTGTTTTTT
TRBD1 | NA | TRBJ1-1 | TRBV9 | CASSSIAGTGPTEAFF | TGTGCCAGCAGCTCCATCGCCGGGACAGGGCCCACTGAAGCTTTCTTT
NA | NA | TRBJ2-4 | TRBV6-1 | CASRRAENIQYF | TGTGCCAGCAGACGGGCAGAAAACATTCAGTACTTC
NA | NA | TRBJ2-5 | TRBV19 | CASSPRREETQYF | TGTGCCAGTAGTCCCCGAAGGGAAGAGACCCAGTACTTC
NA | NA | TRBJ2-3 | TRBV7-3 | CASSLGGRTDTQYF | TGTGCCAGCAGCTTGGGGGGAAGAACAGATACGCAGTATTTT
NA | NA | TRBJ1-5 | TRBV11-3 | CASRGGDQPQHF | TGTGCCAGCAGGGGGGGGGATCAGCCCCAGCATTTT
NA | NA | TRBJ1-1 | TRBV5-8 | CASSRTGTPVAFF | TGTGCCAGCAGCAGAACCGGGACCCCTGTGGCTTTCTTT
NA | once | TRBJ2-1 | TRBV27 | CASSFDNEQFF | TGTGCCAGCAGTTTTGATAATGAGCAGTTCTTC
NA | NA | TRBJ2-7 | TRBV23-1 | CASSQGYGEATAYEQYF | TGCGCCAGCAGTCAAGGGTATGGTGAGGCAACAGCCTACGAGCAGTACTTC
TRBD1 | NA | TRBJ2-7 | TRBV7-2 | CASSPQGASDEQYF | TGTGCCAGCAGCCCCCAGGGGGCCAGCGACGAGCAGTACTTC
NA | NA | TRBJ2-7 | TRBV7-3 | CASSLSGGVYEQYF | TGTGCCAGCAGCTTATCAGGCGGGGTCTACGAGCAGTACTTC
NA | NA | TRBJ1-6 | TRBV7-9 | CASRKTGHNSPLHF | TGTGCCAGCCGGAAGACGGGGCATAATTCACCCCTCCACTTT
TRBD1 | few | TRBJ1-2 | TRBV6-5 | CASSFADRGGRGYTF | TGTGCCAGCAGTTTCGCGGACAGGGGGGGAAGGGGCTACACCTTC
NA | NA | TRBJ1-2 | TRBV28 | CASRKETGWAGYTF | TGTGCCAGCAGGAAAGAAACAGGGTGGGCTGGCTACACCTTC
TRBD2 | once | TRBJ2-1 | TRBV5-1 | CAKNPGLANEQFF | TGCGCCAAAAACCCGGGACTAGCGAATGAGCAGTTCTTC
TRBD1 | NA | TRBJ1-4 | TRBV7-9 | CASSLQGVLEKLFF | TGTGCCAGCAGCCTACAGGGGGTGTTAGAAAAACTGTTTTTT
NA | NA | TRBJ1-6 | TRBV5-5 | CASSSSSGGANLNSPLHF | TGTGCCAGCAGCTCTTCTTCGGGTGGAGCTAATTTAAATTCACCCCTCCACTTT
TRBD2 | NA | TRBJ2-2 | TRBV11-2 | CASSLDISGRGTGELFF | TGTGCCAGCAGCTTAGATATTAGCGGGAGAGGAACCGGGGAGCTGTTTTTT
TRBD1 | NA | TRBJ1-4 | TRBV5-1 | CASSREGAPTNEKLFF | TGCGCCAGCAGCCGGGAGGGGGCCCCAACTAATGAAAAACTGTTTTTT
TRBD1 | NA | TRBJ2-5 | TRBV5-1 | CASSFGQGGETQYF | TGCGCCAGCAGCTTCGGACAGGGGGGGGAGACCCAGTACTTC
NA | NA | TRBJ2-3 | TRBV7-2 | CASSLGPKDTQYF | TGTGCCAGCAGCTTAGGTCCAAAAGATACGCAGTATTTT
TRBD2 | NA | TRBJ2-3 | TRBV7-2 | CASASGRALRTDTQYF | TGTGCCAGCGCCAGCGGGAGGGCCCTCAGGACAGATACGCAGTATTTT
NA | NA | TRBJ1-4 | TRBV10-3 | CAISFTGEKLFF | TGTGCCATCAGTTTTACGGGAGAAAAACTGTTTTTT
NA | NA | TRBJ1-5 | TRBV18 | CASSPDGRPQHF | TGTGCCAGCTCACCAGACGGACGGCCCCAGCATTTT
NA | NA | TRBJ2-2 | TRBV6-1 | CASSEDRVTPGELFF | TGTGCCAGCAGTGAAGACCGGGTTACACCCGGGGAGCTGTTTTTT
NA | NA | TRBJ2-2 | TRBV6-5 | CASSYNARGNTGELFF | TGTGCCAGCAGTTACAATGCCAGGGGGAACACCGGGGAGCTGTTTTTT
TRBD1 | NA | TRBJ2-3 | TRBV5-1 | CASSLVPGGGDTQYF | TGCGCCAGCAGCTTGGTGCCAGGGGGCGGAGATACGCAGTATTTT
NA | NA | TRBJ2-7 | TRBV29-1 | CSDRQDSYEQYF | TGCAGCGACCGACAGGACTCCTACGAGCAGTACTTC
NA | NA | TRBJ2-6 | TRBV7-2 | CASSSRGGGANVLTF | TGTGCCAGCAGCTCAAGGGGCGGTGGGGCCAACGTCCTGACTTTC
TRBD1 | NA | TRBJ1-5 | TRBV7-2 | CASSFQTGANQPQHF | TGTGCCAGCAGCTTCCAGACAGGGGCCAATCAGCCCCAGCATTTT
NA | NA | TRBJ2-2 | TRBV10-3 | CAIRGANTGELFF | TGTGCCATCCGGGGAGCGAACACCGGGGAGCTGTTTTTT
NA | few | TRBJ1-1 | TRBV7-8 | CASSLVRGVNTEAFF | TGTGCCAGCAGCTTAGTAAGGGGGGTGAACACTGAAGCTTTCTTT
NA | once | TRBJ1-4 | TRBV6-1 | CASSQTDSLLFF | TGTGCCAGCAGTCAAACGGACTCGTTACTGTTTTTT